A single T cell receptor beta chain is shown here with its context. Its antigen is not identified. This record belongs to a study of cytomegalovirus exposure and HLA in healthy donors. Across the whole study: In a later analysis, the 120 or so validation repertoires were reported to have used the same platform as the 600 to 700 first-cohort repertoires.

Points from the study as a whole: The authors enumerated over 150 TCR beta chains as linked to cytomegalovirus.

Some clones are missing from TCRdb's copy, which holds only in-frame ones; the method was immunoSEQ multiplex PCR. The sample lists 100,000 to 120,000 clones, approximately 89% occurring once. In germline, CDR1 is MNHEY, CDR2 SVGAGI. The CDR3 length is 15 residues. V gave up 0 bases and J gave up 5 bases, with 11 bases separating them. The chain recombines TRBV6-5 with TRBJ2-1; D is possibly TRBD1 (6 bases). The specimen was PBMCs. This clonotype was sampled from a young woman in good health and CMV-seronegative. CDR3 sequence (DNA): TGTGCCAGCAGTTACTCCCCTGGGGGCCACAATGAGCAGTTCTTC. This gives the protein CASSYSPGGHNEQFF.